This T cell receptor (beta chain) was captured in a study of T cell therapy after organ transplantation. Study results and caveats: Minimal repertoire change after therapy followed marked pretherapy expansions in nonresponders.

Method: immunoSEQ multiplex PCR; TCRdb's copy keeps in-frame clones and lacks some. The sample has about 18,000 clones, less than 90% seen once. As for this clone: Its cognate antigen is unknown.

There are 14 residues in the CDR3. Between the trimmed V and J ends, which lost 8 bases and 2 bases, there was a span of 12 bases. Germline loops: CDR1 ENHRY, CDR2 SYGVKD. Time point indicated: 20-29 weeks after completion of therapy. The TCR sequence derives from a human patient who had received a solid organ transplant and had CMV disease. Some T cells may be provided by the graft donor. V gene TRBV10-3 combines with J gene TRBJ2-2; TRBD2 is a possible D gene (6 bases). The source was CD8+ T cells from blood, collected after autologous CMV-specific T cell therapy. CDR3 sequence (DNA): TGTGCCATCGATATAGCGGTTAACACCGGGGAGCTGTTTTTT. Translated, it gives CAIDIAVNTGELFF.